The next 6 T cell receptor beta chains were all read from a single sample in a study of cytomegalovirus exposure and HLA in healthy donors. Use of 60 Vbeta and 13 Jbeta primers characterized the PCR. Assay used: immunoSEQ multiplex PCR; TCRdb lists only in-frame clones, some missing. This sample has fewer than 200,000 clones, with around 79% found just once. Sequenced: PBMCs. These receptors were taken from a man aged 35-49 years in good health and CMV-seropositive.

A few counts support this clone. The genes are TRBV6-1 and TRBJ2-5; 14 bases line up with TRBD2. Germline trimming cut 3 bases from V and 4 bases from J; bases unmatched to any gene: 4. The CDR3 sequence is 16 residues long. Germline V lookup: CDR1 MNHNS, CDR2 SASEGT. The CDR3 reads CASSDMGLAGVETQYF. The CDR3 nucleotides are TGTGCCAGCAGTGACATGGGACTAGCGGGAGTAGAGACCCAGTACTTC.

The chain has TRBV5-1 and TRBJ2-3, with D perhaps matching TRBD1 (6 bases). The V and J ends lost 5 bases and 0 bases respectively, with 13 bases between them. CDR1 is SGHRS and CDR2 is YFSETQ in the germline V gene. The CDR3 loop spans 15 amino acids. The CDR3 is CASRHRDISTDTQYF. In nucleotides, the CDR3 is TGCGCCAGCAGACACCGGGACATTAGCACAGATACGCAGTATTTT.

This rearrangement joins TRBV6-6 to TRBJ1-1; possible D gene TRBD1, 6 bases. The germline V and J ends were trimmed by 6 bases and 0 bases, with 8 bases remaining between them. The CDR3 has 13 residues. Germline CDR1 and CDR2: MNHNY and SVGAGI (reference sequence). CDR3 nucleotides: TGTGCCAGCAGCGGACAGATGAACACTGAAGCTTTCTTT. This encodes CASSGQMNTEAFF.

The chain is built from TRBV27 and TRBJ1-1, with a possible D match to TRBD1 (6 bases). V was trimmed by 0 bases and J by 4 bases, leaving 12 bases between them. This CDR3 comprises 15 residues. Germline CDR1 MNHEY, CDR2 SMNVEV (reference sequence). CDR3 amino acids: CASSLSSGGGTEAFF. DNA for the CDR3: TGTGCCAGCAGTTTATCGAGCGGGGGCGGCACTGAAGCTTTCTTT.

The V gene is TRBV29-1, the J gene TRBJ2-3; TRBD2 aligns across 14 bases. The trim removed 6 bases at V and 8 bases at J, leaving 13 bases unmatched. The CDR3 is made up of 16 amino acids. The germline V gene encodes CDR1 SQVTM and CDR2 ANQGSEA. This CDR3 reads CSVPGTSGSIAATQYF. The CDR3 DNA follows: TGCAGCGTCCCAGGGACTAGCGGGAGTATCGCAGCTACGCAGTATTTT.

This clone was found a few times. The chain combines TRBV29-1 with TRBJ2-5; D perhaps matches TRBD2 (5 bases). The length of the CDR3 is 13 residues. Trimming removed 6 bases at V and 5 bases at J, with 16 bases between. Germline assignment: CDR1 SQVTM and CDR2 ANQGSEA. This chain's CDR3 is CSVSGGVRETQYF. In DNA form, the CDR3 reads TGCAGCGTCTCAGGAGGAGTGAGGGAGACCCAGTACTTC.